This is a list of T cell receptor beta chains from one sample in a study of PD-1 blockade in classical Hodgkin lymphoma. TCRdb's copy holds only in-frame clones and misses some; the assay was immunoSEQ multiplex PCR. The data show around 26,000 clones, roughly 89% seen once. Specimen: CD4+ T cells from blood. The receptors stem from a human donor with classical Hodgkin lymphoma. Each CDR3 is given with its conserved first and last residue. A D gene is named only where the DNA matches it firmly. Size is stated for part of the rows, as once, few or many counts, or as a class when the clone is expanded.

v_call: TRBV28
d_call: TRBD1
clone_size: NA
j_call: TRBJ2-7
cdr3_aa: CASSYRVGTGYEQYF
cdr3_nt: TGTGCCAGCAGCTATAGGGTAGGGACAGGGTACGAGCAGTACTTC

v_call: TRBV5-1
d_call: NA
clone_size: NA
j_call: TRBJ2-1
cdr3_aa: CASSAVGEQFF
cdr3_nt: TGCGCCAGCAGCGCCGTAGGTGAGCAGTTCTTC

v_call: TRBV7-7
d_call: NA
clone_size: NA
j_call: TRBJ2-7
cdr3_aa: CASSLQQGPPYEQYF
cdr3_nt: TGTGCCAGCAGCTTACAACAGGGACCCCCCTACGAGCAGTACTTC

v_call: TRBV15
d_call: TRBD2
clone_size: NA
j_call: TRBJ2-3
cdr3_aa: CATSRDPPGLAGGTDTQYF
cdr3_nt: TGTGCCACCAGCAGAGATCCCCCGGGACTAGCGGGGGGTACAGATACGCAGTATTTT

v_call: TRBV9
d_call: NA
clone_size: NA
j_call: TRBJ1-2
cdr3_aa: CASSGPGRGGGGYTF
cdr3_nt: TGTGCCAGCAGCGGGCCTGGCCGAGGGGGAGGCGGCTACACCTTC

v_call: TRBV6-1
d_call: NA
clone_size: NA
j_call: TRBJ2-7
cdr3_aa: CASTQEGQVAYEQYF
cdr3_nt: TGTGCCAGCACCCAAGAGGGGCAGGTCGCCTACGAGCAGTACTTC

v_call: TRBV20-1
d_call: NA
clone_size: once
j_call: TRBJ2-3
cdr3_aa: CSASGADTQYF
cdr3_nt: TGCAGTGCTAGTGGCGCAGATACGCAGTATTTT

v_call: TRBV5-1
d_call: TRBD1
clone_size: NA
j_call: TRBJ1-2
cdr3_aa: CASSPRPGGDTYGYTF
cdr3_nt: TGCGCCAGCAGCCCTCGTCCAGGGGGCGATACCTATGGCTACACCTTC

v_call: TRBV4-2
d_call: NA
clone_size: NA
j_call: TRBJ1-6
cdr3_aa: CASSQDRGYNSPLHF
cdr3_nt: TGTGCCAGCAGCCAAGATCGAGGATATAATTCACCCCTCCACTTT

v_call: TRBV11-1
d_call: NA
clone_size: NA
j_call: TRBJ2-2
cdr3_aa: CASSLAGPNTGELFF
cdr3_nt: TGTGCCAGCAGCTTAGCGGGGCCGAACACCGGGGAGCTGTTTTTT

v_call: TRBV5-6
d_call: NA
clone_size: NA
j_call: TRBJ2-7
cdr3_aa: CASSRRSGTSTYEQYF
cdr3_nt: TGTGCCAGCAGCCGGCGGTCAGGGACTTCCACCTACGAGCAGTACTTC

v_call: TRBV5-1
d_call: NA
clone_size: NA
j_call: TRBJ2-3
cdr3_aa: CASSSISGSGTDTQYF
cdr3_nt: TGCGCCAGCAGCAGCATTAGTGGGTCGGGTACAGATACGCAGTATTTT

v_call: TRBV4-3
d_call: NA
clone_size: NA
j_call: TRBJ2-5
cdr3_aa: CASSQDIDSLETQYF
cdr3_nt: TGCGCCAGCAGCCAAGACATCGACAGTTTAGAGACCCAGTACTTC

v_call: TRBV19
d_call: TRBD1
clone_size: NA
j_call: TRBJ1-1
cdr3_aa: CASSSLPGQGVNTEAFF
cdr3_nt: TGTGCCAGTAGTTCCCTACCGGGACAGGGAGTGAACACTGAAGCTTTCTTT